A selection of T cell receptor beta chains follows, all from one sample in a study of blood T cell repertoires in COVID-19. Produced via immunoSEQ multiplex PCR; TCRdb's table is partial and in-frame only. This sample has some 17,000 clones, with roughly 87% found just once. Specimen: peripheral blood. The receptor source for this set is a man between 60 and 70 years old with active COVID-19. Both conserved end residues are part of each CDR3. The D gene is left open where the match is weak. Clone size appears in some rows only: once, few, many, or a class for an expanded clone.

V	size	D	J	DNA	CDR3
TRBV30	.	.	TRBJ1-4	TGTGCCTGGAGTTACGAGCGGCGATTCGGGTGGGGTGAAAAACTGTTTTTT	CAWSYERRFGWGEKLFF
TRBV5-1	.	TRBD2	TRBJ2-1	TGCGCCAGCAGCTTGGAAGCGGGAGCCTACAATGAGCAGTTCTTC	CASSLEAGAYNEQFF
TRBV30	.	.	TRBJ2-3	TGTGCCTGGAGTGACGGACGGACTAGCACAGATACGCAGTATTTT	CAWSDGRTSTDTQYF
TRBV5-1	once	.	TRBJ2-2	TGCGCCAGCAGCTCCCAACAGGGTTCCGGGGAGCTGTTTTTT	CASSSQQGSGELFF
TRBV2	once	.	TRBJ2-6	TGTGCCAGCAGTCGAACCCCGGTCAACGTCCTGACTTTC	CASSRTPVNVLTF
TRBV10-1	.	TRBD1	TRBJ1-4	TGCGCCAGCAGGATCTCCGACAGGGCTAATGAAAAACTGTTTTTT	CASRISDRANEKLFF
TRBV24-1	few	TRBD1	TRBJ1-1	TGTGCCACCAGCCGGGACAGGGGGCCGGGTGGACCCACTGAAGCTTTCTTT	CATSRDRGPGGPTEAFF
TRBV2	.	TRBD1	TRBJ1-1	TGTGCCAGCAGTGAAGAGGGACAGGCCAGGTTCACTGAAGCTTTCTTT	CASSEEGQARFTEAFF
TRBV19	.	TRBD1	TRBJ1-4	TGTGCCAGTAGCAGCAACCGGGACAGATCCGAAAAACTGTTTTTT	CASSSNRDRSEKLFF
TRBV18	.	.	TRBJ1-4	TGTGCCAGCTCACAGCGACAGACAACTAATGAAAAACTGTTTTTT	CASSQRQTTNEKLFF
TRBV6-5	.	TRBD1	TRBJ1-1	TGTGCCAGCAGTTACTCTAGGGGACAGGAAGCTTTCTTT	CASSYSRGQEAFF
TRBV6-1	.	.	TRBJ2-2	TGTGCCAGCAGATCCAGGGTGGAGCTGTTTTTT	CASRSRVELFF
TRBV28	.	TRBD1	TRBJ1-6	TGTGCCAGCAGAACGGACAGGGTCCTTGTCGGCTCCTATAATTCACCCCTCCACTTT	CASRTDRVLVGSYNSPLHF
TRBV6-6	few	.	TRBJ1-6	TGTGCCAGCAGAAGAGTATATAATTCACCCCTCCACTTT	CASRRVYNSPLHF
TRBV5-1	.	TRBD2	TRBJ2-2	TGCGCCAGCAGCGGAACGGGGGGGAACACCGGGGAGCTGTTTTTT	CASSGTGGNTGELFF
TRBV18	.	TRBD1	TRBJ1-2	TGTGCCAGCTCACCAACTCCGATATTCCAGGGGGACCCCCCTAACTATGGCTACACCTTC	CASSPTPIFQGDPPNYGYTF
TRBV4-3	.	.	TRBJ1-2	TGCGCCAGCAGCCAAGACGGGGGAGGCTATCACTATGGCTACACCTTC	CASSQDGGGYHYGYTF
TRBV24-1	.	TRBD1	TRBJ1-2	TGTGCCACCAGTGATTTTAGGGGGACAGGGAACTATGGCTACACCTTC	CATSDFRGTGNYGYTF
TRBV11-3	once	.	TRBJ1-1	TGTGCCAGCAGCTCTAGGGAGTCCACTGAAGCTTTCTTT	CASSSRESTEAFF
TRBV12-3/TRBV12-4	.	TRBD1	TRBJ1-2	TGTGCCAGCAACCCGGGACAGGGGAATGGCTACACCTTC	CASNPGQGNGYTF
TRBV6-5	.	.	TRBJ2-5	TGTGCCAGCAGTTACTCGTTCCCGCCCGAGGGAGAGACCCAGTACTTC	CASSYSFPPEGETQYF
TRBV7-2	.	TRBD1	TRBJ2-1	TGTGCCAGCAGCTTCCGGACAGGGGTTGAGCAGTTCTTC	CASSFRTGVEQFF
TRBV7-2	.	.	TRBJ2-1	TGTGCCAGCAGCGCTTCCTTTGGGGCGAACAATGAGCAGTTCTTC	CASSASFGANNEQFF
TRBV5-1	.	TRBD2	TRBJ2-2	TGCGCCAGCAGCTTAACGGGAGGAACCGGGGAGCTGTTTTTT	CASSLTGGTGELFF
TRBV7-2	.	.	TRBJ1-1	TGTGCCAGCAGCTCCTCAGACAGCTTGAACACTGAAGCTTTCTTT	CASSSSDSLNTEAFF